Sequencing of this T cell receptor (beta chain) was carried out in a study of graft-versus-host responses after intestinal transplantation. Looking at the study overall: The transplants performed in recipients were multivisceral, liver-intestinal, or isolated intestinal. The whole recipient group had anti-thymocyte globulin induction followed by tacrolimus and steroids for around three years.

General study results and limits: In recipient marrow, GvH clones were found, and some appeared first in ileum or blood. HvG clone declines early post-transplant were associated with peak circulating GvH levels.

Assay used: immunoSEQ multiplex PCR; TCRdb lists only in-frame clones, some missing. The table lists fewer than 85,000 clones, roughly 84% of them singletons, with 0.35% to 0.45% in the top ten. Trimming removed 5 bases from V and 8 bases from J, with 9 bases in between. This CDR3 has 10 residues. The germline V gene has CDR1 DFQATT and CDR2 SNEGSKA (reference sequence). Concerning this clone: Antigen: not known.

This TCR was sampled from a human donor who was the organ donor for an intestinal transplant. The V call is TRBV20-1, the J call TRBJ1-2, with TRBD1 as a possible D gene (5 bases). The source was unstimulated CD4+ T cells sorted from spleen or lymph node cells, collected before transplant. CDR3 residues: CSAPGRGYTF. The CDR3 nucleotides read TGCAGTGCTCCAGGGCGGGGCTACACCTTC.